This entry lists 9 T cell receptor beta chains sequenced from one sample in a study of T cells in Graves' hyperthyroidism and ophthalmopathy. It was RNA transcripts that yielded the amplified TCR beta CDR3 regions. The HTBI set primed first-round TCR CDR3 RT-PCR. A single record per CDR3 protein comes from TCRdb applying MiXCR to the multiplex PCR reads. In the table there are 160,000 or so distinct CDR3 sequences, over 7.5% of which are singletons. The sample taken for sequencing was blood. These receptors all come from a woman aged 18-29 years with Graves' hyperthyroidism that later progressed to Graves' ophthalmopathy.

This clonotype was picked up many times. The chain has TRBV7-9 and TRBJ1-5; D unclear. V was pared by 1 base and J by 7 bases, with 5 bases between. Germline V gene data show CDR1 as SEHNR and CDR2 as FQNEAQ (reference sequence). The CDR3 runs to 12 residues. This chain's CDR3 is CASSLGEQPQHF. In nucleotides, the CDR3 is TGTGCCAGCAGCTTAGGGGAACAGCCCCAGCATTTT.

This clonotype was detected only a few times. The gene calls are TRBV10-3 and TRBJ1-2, with 7 bases matching TRBD1. Trimming removed 2 bases from V and 14 bases from J; junction bases left unmatched: 11. The CDR3 totals 13 residues. CDR1 is ENHRY, CDR2 SYGVKD, per germline. The chain's CDR3 is CAISELETGMRTF. DNA for the CDR3: TGTGCCATCAGTGAGCTTGAGACAGGGATGCGTACCTTC.

This clonotype was seen a few times. The CDR3 loop is CSASKTVDNEQFF. The CDR3 DNA follows: TGCAGTGCTAGTAAGACAGTTGACAATGAGCAGTTCTTC. The V call is TRBV20-1, the J call TRBJ2-1; TRBD1 might be the D (5 bases). The germline V and J ends were trimmed by 3 bases and 5 bases, with 11 bases remaining between them. Germline CDR1 is DFQATT and CDR2 is SNEGSKA (reference sequence). The CDR3 has 13 amino acids.

This clonotype was found many times. This rearrangement joins TRBV20-1 to TRBJ2-1; TRBD1 aligns across 8 bases. Germline V gene sequence: CDR1 DFQATT, CDR2 SNEGSKA (reference sequence). The length of the CDR3 is 14 residues. V shed 0 bases and J 4 bases; nucleotides not matched to a gene: 2. The CDR3 region has the DNA TGCAGTGCTAGAGAGACAGGGGTTTACAATGAGCAGTTCTTC. Translating it yields CSARETGVYNEQFF.

On this clonotype: This may arise from a read error, as a much more abundant clone is one base away. This chain uses TRBV7-9 with TRBJ2-7; 7 bases align to TRBD1. V was pared by 5 bases and J by 2 bases, with 18 bases of the junction left unmatched. Germline loops: CDR1 SEHNR, CDR2 FQNEAQ (reference sequence). This CDR3 region has 18 residues. The CDR3 region is CASSPITPGQVTTYEQYF. Written as DNA, the CDR3 is TGTGCCAGCAGCCCCATCACACCCGGACAGGTTACAACCTACGAGCAGTACTTC.

In its sample, this clonotype was seen many times. This chain uses TRBV29-1 with TRBJ1-2; D unclear. Germline assignment: CDR1 SQVTM and CDR2 ANQGSEA. The CDR3 sequence is 12 residues long. Trimming left V 4 bases short and J 5 bases short, with 11 bases between. CDR3 DNA: TGCAGCGTTGGCTACGGTGGTTATGGCTACACCTTC. Protein sequence: CSVGYGGYGYTF. Looking up the rest from reference TRBV29-1 and TRBJ1-2 gives the full variable domain: SAVISQKPSRDICQRGTSLTIQCQVDSQVTMMFWYRQQPGQSLTLIATANQGSEATYESGFVIDKFPISRPNLTFSTLTVSNMSPEDSSIYLCSVGYGGYGYTFGSGTRLTVV.

This chain links TRBV5-4 with TRBJ2-7; D gene ambiguous. Trimming shortened V by 0 bases and J by 4 bases, and 17 bases separated the two germline ends. CDR3 length: 16 residues. CDR1 is SGHNT, CDR2 YYREEE, per germline (reference sequence). The CDR3 DNA follows: TGTGCCAGCAGCTTGGCCGCGACGACCATCATTTACGAGCAGTACTTC. Amino acid sequence: CASSLAATTIIYEQYF.

This clonotype has ten or more counts. This chain uses TRBV7-8 with TRBJ1-2; TRBD1 matches 8 bases. Unmatched junction bases numbered 10, after V lost 4 bases and J lost 6 bases. There are 15 residues in the CDR3. CDR1 and CDR2 from the germline V gene are SGHVS and FQNEAQ. The DNA of the CDR3 is TGTGCCAGCAGCTCGCGACAGGGGAAATGGGATGGCTACACCTTC. Protein: CASSSRQGKWDGYTF. Variable domain in full (rest from reference TRBV7-8 and TRBJ1-2): GAGVSQSPRYKVAKRGQDVALRCDPISGHVSLFWYQQALGQGPEFLTYFQNEAQLDKSGLPSDRFFAERPEGSVSTLKIQRTQQEDSAVYLCASSSRQGKWDGYTFGSGTRLTVV.

This clonotype was seen many times. The chain recombines TRBV15 with TRBJ1-2, with D hard to call. CDR1 is LNHNV and CDR2 is YYDKDF in the germline V gene (reference sequence). This CDR3 spans 14 amino acids. With 0 bases removed from V and 1 base from J, the gap between germline ends came to 6 bases. In DNA, the CDR3 is TGTGCCACCAGCAGAGACAGCGTTAACTATGGCTACACCTTC. It specifies CATSRDSVNYGYTF.